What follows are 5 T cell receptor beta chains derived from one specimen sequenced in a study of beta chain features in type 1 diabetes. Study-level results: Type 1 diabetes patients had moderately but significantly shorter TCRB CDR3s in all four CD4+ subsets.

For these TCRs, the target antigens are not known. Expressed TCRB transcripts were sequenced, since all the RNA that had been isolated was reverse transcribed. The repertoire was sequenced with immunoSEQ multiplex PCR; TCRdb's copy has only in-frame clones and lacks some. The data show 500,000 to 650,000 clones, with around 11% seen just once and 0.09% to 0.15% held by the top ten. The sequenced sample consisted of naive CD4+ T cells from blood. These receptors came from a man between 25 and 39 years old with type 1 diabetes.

The CDR3 DNA reads as TGCGCCAGCAGCCTGTTAAATGGGCAGGAGGGGACCCAGTACTTC. It translates to CASSLLNGQEGTQYF. V gene TRBV5-1 combines with J gene TRBJ2-5; a weak D match, TRBD2 (6 bases). The CDR3 totals 15 residues. V was shortened by 4 bases and J by 7 bases, with 20 bases between the two germline ends. Germline loops: CDR1 SGHRS, CDR2 YFSETQ. Complete variable domain (other parts from reference TRBV5-1 and TRBJ2-5): KAGVTQTPRYLIKTRGQQVTLSCSPISGHRSVSWYQQTPGQGLQFLFEYFSETQRNKGNFPGRFSGRQFSNSRSEMNVSTLELGDSALYLCASSLLNGQEGTQYFGPGTRLLVL.

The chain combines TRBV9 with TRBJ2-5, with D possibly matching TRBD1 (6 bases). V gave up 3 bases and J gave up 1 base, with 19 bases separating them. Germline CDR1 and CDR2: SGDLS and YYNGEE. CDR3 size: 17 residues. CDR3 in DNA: TGTGCCAGCAGCGCCACTCACAGGGTCGGAGGCCAAGAGACCCAGTACTTC. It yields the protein CASSATHRVGGQETQYF.

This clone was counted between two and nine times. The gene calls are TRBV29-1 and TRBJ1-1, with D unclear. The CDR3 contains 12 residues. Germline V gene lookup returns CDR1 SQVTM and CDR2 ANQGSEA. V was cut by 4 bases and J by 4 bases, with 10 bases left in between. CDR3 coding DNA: TGCAGCGTTGCCGAAACCACCACTGAAGCTTTCTTT. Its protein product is CSVAETTTEAFF. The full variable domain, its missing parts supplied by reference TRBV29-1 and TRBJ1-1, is SAVISQKPSRDICQRGTSLTIQCQVDSQVTMMFWYRQQPGQSLTLIATANQGSEATYESGFVIDKFPISRPNLTFSTLTVSNMSPEDSSIYLCSVAETTTEAFFGQGTRLTVV.

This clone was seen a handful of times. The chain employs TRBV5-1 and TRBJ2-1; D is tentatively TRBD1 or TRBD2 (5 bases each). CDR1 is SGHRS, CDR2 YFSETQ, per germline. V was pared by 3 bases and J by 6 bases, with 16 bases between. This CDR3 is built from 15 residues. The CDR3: CASSSGTLGGNEQFF. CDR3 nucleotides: TGCGCCAGCAGCTCGGGGACCCTCGGAGGCAATGAGCAGTTCTTC.

The DNA of the CDR3 is TGTGCCTGGAGTGTGGTGGAGACCTACGAGCAGTACTTC. Protein sequence: CAWSVVETYEQYF. The chain couples TRBV30 to TRBJ2-7; no clear D. Germline CDR1 GTSNPN, CDR2 SVGIG (reference sequence). This CDR3 spans 13 amino acids. V was cut by 0 bases and J by 2 bases, with 8 bases left in between.